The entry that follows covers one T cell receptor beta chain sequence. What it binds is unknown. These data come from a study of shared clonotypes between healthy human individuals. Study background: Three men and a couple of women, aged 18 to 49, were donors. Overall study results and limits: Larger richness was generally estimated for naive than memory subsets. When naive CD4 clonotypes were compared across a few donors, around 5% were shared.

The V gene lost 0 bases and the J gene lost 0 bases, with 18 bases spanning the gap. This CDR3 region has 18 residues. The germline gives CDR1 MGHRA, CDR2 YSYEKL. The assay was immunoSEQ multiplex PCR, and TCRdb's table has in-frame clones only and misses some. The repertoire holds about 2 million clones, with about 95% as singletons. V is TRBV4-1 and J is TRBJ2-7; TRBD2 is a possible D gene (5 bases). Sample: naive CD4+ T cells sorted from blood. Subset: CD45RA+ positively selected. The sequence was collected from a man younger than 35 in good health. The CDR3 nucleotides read TGCGCCAGCAGCCAAGAAAACGGGCTAGGAGGTTACTCCTACGAGCAGTACTTC. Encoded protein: CASSQENGLGGYSYEQYF.